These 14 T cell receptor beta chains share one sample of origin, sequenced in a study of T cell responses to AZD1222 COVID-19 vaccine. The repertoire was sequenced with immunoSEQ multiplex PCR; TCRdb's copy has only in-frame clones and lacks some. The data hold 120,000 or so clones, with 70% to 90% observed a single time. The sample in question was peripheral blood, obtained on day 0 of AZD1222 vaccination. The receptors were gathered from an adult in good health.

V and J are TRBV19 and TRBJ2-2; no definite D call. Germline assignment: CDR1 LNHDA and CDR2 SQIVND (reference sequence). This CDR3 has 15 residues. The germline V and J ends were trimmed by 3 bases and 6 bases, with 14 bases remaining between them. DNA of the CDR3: TGTGCCAGTAGTATTGAGAGGAACGGACCCGGGGAGCTGTTTTTT. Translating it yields CASSIERNGPGELFF.

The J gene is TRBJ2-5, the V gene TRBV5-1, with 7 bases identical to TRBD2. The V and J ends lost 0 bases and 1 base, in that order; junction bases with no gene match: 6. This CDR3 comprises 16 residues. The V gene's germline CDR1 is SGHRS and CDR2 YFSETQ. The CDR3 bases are TGCGCCAGCAGCTTGGGTGCGGGAGCGATCCAAGAGACCCAGTACTTC. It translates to CASSLGAGAIQETQYF.

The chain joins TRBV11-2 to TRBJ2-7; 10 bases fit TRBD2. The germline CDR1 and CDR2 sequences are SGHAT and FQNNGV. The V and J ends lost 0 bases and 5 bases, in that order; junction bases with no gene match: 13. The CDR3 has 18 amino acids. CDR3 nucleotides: TGTGCCAGCAGCTTAGATTGGGGGTTAAGCGGGAGGGTCAACGAGCAGTACTTC. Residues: CASSLDWGLSGRVNEQYF.

CDR3 loop: CASSYRTGPYEQYF. CDR3 DNA sequence: TGTGCCAGCAGTTACCGGACAGGCCCCTACGAGCAGTACTTC. The chain is built from TRBV6-2 or TRBV6-3 and TRBJ2-7; TRBD1 matches at 7 bases. The V gene end was trimmed by 2 bases and the J gene end by 2 bases; junction bases not matched to a gene: 3. This CDR3 is 14 amino acids long. Germline lookup yields CDR1 MNHEY and CDR2 SVGEGT.

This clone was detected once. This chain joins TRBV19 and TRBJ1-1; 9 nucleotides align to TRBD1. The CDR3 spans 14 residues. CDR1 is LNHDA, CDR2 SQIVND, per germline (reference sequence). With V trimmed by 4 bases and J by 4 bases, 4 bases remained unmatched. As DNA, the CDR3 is TGTGCCAGTAGTAAGGGACAGGGAGGCACTGAAGCTTTCTTT. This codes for CASSKGQGGTEAFF.

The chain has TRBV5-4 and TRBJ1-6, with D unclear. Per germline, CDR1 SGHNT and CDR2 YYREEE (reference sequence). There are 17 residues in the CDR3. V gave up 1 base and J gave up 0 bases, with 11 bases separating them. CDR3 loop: CASSLLFESSYNSPLHF. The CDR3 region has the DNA TGTGCCAGCAGCTTGCTGTTCGAGAGCTCCTATAATTCACCCCTCCACTTT.

The CDR3 DNA reads as TGTGCCAGCAGCTTGATACGTTTGACAGATAGCAATCAGCCCCAGCATTTT. Protein: CASSLIRLTDSNQPQHF. The rearrangement uses TRBV5-5 and TRBJ1-5; TRBD1 might be the D (5 bases). CDR1 and CDR2 (germline): SGHKS, YYEKEE (reference sequence). This CDR3 spans 17 amino acids. V was clipped by 1 base and J by 0 bases, with 14 bases between them.

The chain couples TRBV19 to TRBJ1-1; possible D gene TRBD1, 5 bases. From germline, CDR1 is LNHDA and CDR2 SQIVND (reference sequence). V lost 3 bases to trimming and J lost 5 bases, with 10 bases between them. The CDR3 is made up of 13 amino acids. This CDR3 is CASSMGVETEAFF. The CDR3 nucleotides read TGTGCCAGTAGTATGGGGGTAGAGACTGAAGCTTTCTTT. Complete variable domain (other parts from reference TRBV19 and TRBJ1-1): DGGITQSPKYLFRKEGQNVTLSCEQNLNHDAMYWYRQDPGQGLRLIYYSQIVNDFQKGDIAEGYSVSREKKESFPLTVTSAQKNPTAFYLCASSMGVETEAFFGQGTRLTVV.

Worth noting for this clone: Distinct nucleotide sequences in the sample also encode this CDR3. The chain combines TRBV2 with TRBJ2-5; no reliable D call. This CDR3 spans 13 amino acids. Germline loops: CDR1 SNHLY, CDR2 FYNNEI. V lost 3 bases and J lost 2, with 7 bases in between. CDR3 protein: CASSESVQETQYF. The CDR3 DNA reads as TGTGCCAGCAGTGAGTCTGTTCAAGAGACCCAGTACTTC.

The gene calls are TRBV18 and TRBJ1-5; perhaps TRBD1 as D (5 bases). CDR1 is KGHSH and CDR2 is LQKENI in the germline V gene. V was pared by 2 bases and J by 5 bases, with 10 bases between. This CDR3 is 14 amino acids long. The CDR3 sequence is CASSPSGGDQPQHF. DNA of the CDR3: TGTGCCAGCTCACCATCGGGGGGGGATCAGCCCCAGCATTTT.

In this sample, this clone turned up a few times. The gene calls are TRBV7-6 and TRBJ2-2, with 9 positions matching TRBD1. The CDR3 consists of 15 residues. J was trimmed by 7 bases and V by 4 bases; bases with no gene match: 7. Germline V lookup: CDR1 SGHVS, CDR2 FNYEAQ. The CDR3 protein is CASSSKGQGLGELFF. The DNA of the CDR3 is TGTGCCAGCAGCTCCAAGGGACAGGGCCTCGGGGAGCTGTTTTTT.

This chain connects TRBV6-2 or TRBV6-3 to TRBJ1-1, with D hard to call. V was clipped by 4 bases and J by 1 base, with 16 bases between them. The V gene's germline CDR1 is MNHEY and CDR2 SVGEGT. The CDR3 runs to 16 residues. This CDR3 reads CASSSRPALANTEAFF. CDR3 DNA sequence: TGTGCCAGCAGTTCCCGGCCAGCCCTGGCGAACACTGAAGCTTTCTTT.

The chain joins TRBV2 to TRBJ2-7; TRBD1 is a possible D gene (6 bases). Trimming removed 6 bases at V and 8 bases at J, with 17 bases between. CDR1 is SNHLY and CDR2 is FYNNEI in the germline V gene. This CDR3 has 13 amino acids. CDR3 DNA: TGTGCCAGCAGCCCCGGACAGCCCTTCAAGCAGTACTTC. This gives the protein CASSPGQPFKQYF.

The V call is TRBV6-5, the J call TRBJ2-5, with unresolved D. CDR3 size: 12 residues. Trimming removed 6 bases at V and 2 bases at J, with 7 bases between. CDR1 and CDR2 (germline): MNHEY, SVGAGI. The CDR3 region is CASREWQETQYF. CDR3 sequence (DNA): TGTGCCAGCAGGGAGTGGCAAGAGACCCAGTACTTC.